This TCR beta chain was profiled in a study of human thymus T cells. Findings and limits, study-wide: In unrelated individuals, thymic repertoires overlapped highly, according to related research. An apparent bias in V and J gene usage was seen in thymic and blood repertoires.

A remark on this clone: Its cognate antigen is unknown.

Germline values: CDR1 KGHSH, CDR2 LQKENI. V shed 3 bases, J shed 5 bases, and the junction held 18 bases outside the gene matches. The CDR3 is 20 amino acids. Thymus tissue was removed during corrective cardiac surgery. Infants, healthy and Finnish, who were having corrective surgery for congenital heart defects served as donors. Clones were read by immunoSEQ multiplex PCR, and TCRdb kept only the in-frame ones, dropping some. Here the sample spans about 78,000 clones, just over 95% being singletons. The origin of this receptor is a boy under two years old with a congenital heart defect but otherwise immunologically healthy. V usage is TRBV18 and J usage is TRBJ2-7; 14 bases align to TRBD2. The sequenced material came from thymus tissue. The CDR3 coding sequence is TGTGCCAGCTCACCCCACGGACTAGCGGGAGGCACAGGAGTGGGTGACGAGCAGTACTTC. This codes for CASSPHGLAGGTGVGDEQYF.